This TCR beta chain was captured by sequencing in a study of OX40 agonist ivuxolimab in advanced cancers. Across the study: Hepatocellular carcinoma, melanoma, renal cell or head and neck cancer was diagnosed in the dose-escalation patients. From 23 to 79 years was the age range, with a mean of about 54 years, and roughly 83% were male.

The table came from immunoSEQ multiplex PCR; TCRdb's copy has only in-frame clones and leaves some out. In the table there are 35,000 to 55,000 clones, approximately 88% of which are singletons. CDR3 length equals 15 residues. Trimming removed 5 bases from V and 7 bases from J, with 20 bases in between. Germline V gene data show CDR1 as LNHNV and CDR2 as YYDKDF (reference sequence). On this clone: Its antigen is still unknown.

Findings of the study overall: Researchers report that CD8+ T cells had, on average, more expanded clones than CD4+. By week 6 at 0.1 to 3.0 mg/kg, blood CD4+ and CD8+ T cells had expanded clonally.

The TCR was taken from an adult with an advanced solid tumor such as melanoma, head and neck, liver or kidney cancer. The sample in question was CD4+ or CD8+ T cells sorted from blood, obtained in a trial of the OX40 agonist ivuxolimab. This chain uses TRBV15 with TRBJ1-2, with D unresolved. CDR3 in amino acids: CATSGQRTDRGGYTF. The CDR3 DNA follows: TGTGCCACCAGCGGTCAGAGGACGGACCGAGGTGGCTACACCTTC.